This T cell receptor beta chain was sequenced for a study of T cell repertoires and Cas9 in healthy adults. This clone is a singleton in its sample. The table came from immunoSEQ multiplex PCR; TCRdb's copy has only in-frame clones and leaves some out. The repertoire has tens of thousands of clones, 91% of them found once; the top ten carry approximately 1.5%. The CDR3 runs 16 residues. Losses at the gene ends were 6 bases for V and 0 bases for J; bases not matched to a gene: 7. Germline CDR1 ENHRY, CDR2 SYGVKD. Source material: CD4+ effector T cells (CD127+, CD25-, CD137-, CD154-) from PBMCs; culture status not recorded. This clonotype originated in a human donor in good health. V gene TRBV10-3 combines with J gene TRBJ1-3; 8 bases map to TRBD1. CDR3 nucleotides: TGTGCCATCAGGGGACAGGAGTCTTTCTCTGGAAACACCATATATTTT. Its translation: CAIRGQESFSGNTIYF.